These 9 T cell receptor beta chains were all obtained from the same sample, sequenced in a study of beta chain features in type 1 diabetes. The whole isolated RNA underwent reverse transcription, so sequencing captured expressed TCRB transcripts. Profiling relied on immunoSEQ multiplex PCR, and the TCRdb table lists in-frame clones only, not all of them. The table has hundreds of thousands of clones, about 14% seen once. Sequenced: central memory CD4+ T cells from blood. These receptors were collected from a man aged 30 to 39 in good health.

This clone turned up a few times. J is TRBJ2-1 and V is TRBV18; D is undetermined. Germline V gives CDR1 KGHSH, CDR2 LQKENI. The V gene lost 3 bases and the J gene lost 7 bases, with 10 bases spanning the gap. The CDR3 consists of 13 residues. The CDR3 spells CASSPAAWNEQFF. CDR3 DNA sequence: TGTGCCAGCTCACCGGCGGCCTGGAATGAGCAGTTCTTC.

This chain uses TRBV6-5 with TRBJ1-4; D may be TRBD1 (5 bases). The CDR3 sequence is 11 residues long. Trimming left V 6 bases short and J 14 bases short, with 13 bases between. Looked up from germline, CDR1 is MNHEY and CDR2 is SVGAGI. The DNA of the CDR3 is TGTGCCAGCAGGGTGGGGGAATTGCTGTTTTTT. Residues: CASRVGELLFF.

In its sample, this clone was seen many times. The chain combines TRBV11-1 with TRBJ1-1; possible D gene TRBD1, 5 bases. Trimming left V 6 bases short and J 4 bases short, with 12 bases between. The CDR3 spans 13 residues. Germline V gene lookup returns CDR1 SGHAT and CDR2 FQDESV (reference sequence). The CDR3 sequence: CASSQGTGTEAFF. CDR3 DNA: TGTGCCAGCAGTCAAGGGACGGGCACTGAAGCTTTCTTT.

This clone was detected a few times. The chain employs TRBV7-9 and TRBJ2-2; no firm D call. Germline V gene sequence: CDR1 SEHNR, CDR2 FQNEAQ (reference sequence). The CDR3 spans 14 residues. Trimming removed 1 base at V and 5 bases at J, with 8 bases between. The CDR3 protein is CASSLEGRTGELFF. Here the CDR3 DNA reads TGTGCCAGCAGCTTAGAGGGCAGGACCGGGGAGCTGTTTTTT.

This chain connects TRBV12-5 to TRBJ1-1; D not resolved. CDR3 length: 14 residues. In germline, CDR1 is LGHNT, CDR2 FRNRAP. V shed 3 bases and J shed 3 bases, with 11 bases lying between them. The CDR3 nucleotides are TGTGCTAGTGGTTTTGGGGATAGGTACACTGAAGCTTTCTTT. This encodes CASGFGDRYTEAFF.

This clone was observed a few times. Mismatch with germline at one junction end may stem from a read error. The chain couples TRBV6-5 to TRBJ2-2; possibly TRBD1 for D (5 bases). CDR1 MNHEY and CDR2 SVGAGI come from the germline V gene. The CDR3 is 14 amino acids. Here the CDR3 reads CASIYRQGTGELFF. CDR3 nucleotides: TGTGCCAGCATTTACAGGCAGGGCACCGGGGAGCTGTTTTTT.

This clone has only a few counts. The chain recombines TRBV2 with TRBJ2-1; 13 bases are shared with TRBD2. The V gene end was trimmed by 8 bases and the J gene end by 9 bases; junction bases not matched to a gene: 4. The CDR3 is 13 amino acids. Germline CDR1 is SNHLY and CDR2 is FYNNEI. In DNA, the CDR3 is TGTGCCAGCGCCGGGACTAGCGGGACTGAGCAGTTCTTC. Encoded protein: CASAGTSGTEQFF.

The gene calls are TRBV12-5 and TRBJ2-1; 11 bases align to TRBD2. The CDR3 loop spans 16 amino acids. The ends lost 6 bases at V and 0 bases at J; junction bases unmatched: 4. Germline assignment: CDR1 LGHNT and CDR2 FRNRAP. The CDR3 coding sequence is TGTGCTAGTGGGATTAGCGGGAGGGACTCCTACAATGAGCAGTTCTTC. It encodes CASGISGRDSYNEQFF.

This clone came up a few times. The chain uses TRBV7-2 and TRBJ2-7, with D hard to call. The V gene's germline CDR1 is SGHTA and CDR2 FQGNSA. This CDR3 is 15 amino acids long. Trimming cost V 1 base and J 5 bases, with 15 bases left between them. The CDR3 DNA follows: TGTGCCAGCAGCTTAGATCCCGTAGAGGCACACGAGCAGTACTTC. Amino acid sequence: CASSLDPVEAHEQYF.